This is a list of T cell receptor beta chains from one sample in a study of CD8+ T cells in alopecia areata. Generated by immunoSEQ multiplex PCR, the TCRdb table keeps only in-frame clones and is missing some. The sample includes approximately 200,000 clones, 45% to 65% seen only once; the top ten take approximately 3.4%. Sample: CD4+ T cells sorted from blood, taken at week 4, from a patient treated with tofacitinib. These receptors were collected from a human donor with alopecia areata. CDR3s include the opening cysteine and the closing phenylalanine or tryptophan. A D gene is named only where the DNA matches it firmly. The size of a clone is reported for some rows only, either as once, few or many, or as a class for expanded clones.

few,TRBV29-1,TRBD1,TRBJ1-4,CSVGTGGTANEKLFF,TGCAGCGTGGGGACAGGGGGAACAGCTAATGAAAAACTGTTTTTT
.,TRBV7-6,.,TRBJ2-5,CASTASWGYQETQYF,TGTGCCAGCACCGCCTCCTGGGGGTACCAAGAGACCCAGTACTTC
.,TRBV6-5,.,TRBJ2-7,CATRKGIGSYEQYF,TGTGCCACCAGGAAGGGAATAGGCTCCTACGAGCAGTACTTC
.,TRBV7-9,.,TRBJ2-2,CASSLGGITGELFF,TGTGCCAGCAGCTTAGGGGGGATCACCGGGGAGCTGTTTTTT
once,TRBV7-9,TRBD1,TRBJ2-5,CASSLGGQGGQTQYF,TGTGCCAGCAGCTTGGGGGGACAGGGCGGACAGACCCAGTACTTC
.,TRBV2,TRBD2,TRBJ2-1,CASSEQWGGNEQFF,TGTGCCAGCAGTGAACAGTGGGGGGGCAATGAGCAGTTCTTC
.,TRBV11-2,.,TRBJ2-1,CASSGEFLYNEQFF,TGTGCCAGCAGCGGGGAATTCCTCTACAATGAGCAGTTCTTC
.,TRBV5-1,.,TRBJ1-1,CASSRDTEAFF,TGCGCCAGCTCTAGGGACACTGAAGCTTTCTTT
.,TRBV7-9,.,TRBJ2-1,CASSLDSGNEQFF,TGTGCCAGCAGCTTAGATAGTGGGAATGAGCAGTTCTTC
.,TRBV30,.,TRBJ2-7,CAWSIRDPFSYEQYF,TGTGCCTGGAGTATTCGGGACCCCTTCTCGTACGAGCAGTACTTC
.,TRBV5-1,.,TRBJ2-5,CASSFTPSQETQYF,TGCGCCAGCAGCTTCACCCCTTCTCAAGAGACCCAGTACTTC
few,TRBV4-1,.,TRBJ1-2,CASSRIQGTLNYGYTF,TGCGCCAGCAGCCGCATCCAGGGAACCCTAAACTATGGCTACACCTTC
few,TRBV6-5,TRBD1,TRBJ1-2,CASSYDRETGYTF,TGTGCCAGCAGTTACGACAGGGAAACTGGCTACACCTTC
few,TRBV6-6,.,TRBJ1-1,CASSLPGRAEAFF,TGTGCCAGCAGCTTACCTGGTCGGGCTGAAGCTTTCTTT
.,TRBV5-6,TRBD1,TRBJ1-5,CASSKGQGYEQPQHF,TGTGCCAGCAGCAAGGGACAGGGTTACGAGCAGCCCCAGCATTTT
.,TRBV29-1,.,TRBJ1-2,CSVEGVSDYGYTF,TGCAGCGTTGAAGGGGTTTCCGACTATGGCTACACCTTC
.,TRBV30,.,TRBJ2-2,CARGFQGELFF,TGTGCCCGGGGCTTCCAGGGGGAGCTGTTTTTT
.,TRBV29-1,.,TRBJ1-2,CSVRLGAGYTF,TGCAGCGTTCGATTAGGGGCTGGCTACACCTTC
.,TRBV29-1,TRBD2,TRBJ2-5,CSVEILAGPGETQYF,TGCAGCGTTGAAATACTAGCGGGGCCCGGGGAGACCCAGTACTTC
.,TRBV10-3,TRBD1,TRBJ1-2,CAADDRDLYGYTF,TGTGCCGCCGACGACAGGGATCTTTATGGCTACACCTTC
.,TRBV5-4,.,TRBJ2-5,CASSFRRGTQETQYF,TGTGCCAGCAGCTTCAGGAGGGGGACCCAAGAGACCCAGTACTTC
.,TRBV20-1,.,TRBJ2-7,CSAAEYEQYF,TGCAGTGCTGCTGAATACGAGCAGTACTTC
.,TRBV6-5,.,TRBJ2-7,CASSYSAGLSYEQYF,TGTGCCAGCAGTTACTCCGCAGGGTTGTCCTACGAGCAGTACTTC
.,TRBV27,.,TRBJ2-1,CASTRAGPYNEQFF,TGTGCCAGCACACGAGCGGGCCCGTACAATGAGCAGTTCTTC
.,TRBV18,TRBD1,TRBJ1-1,CASSPWRGQDIGAFF,TGTGCCAGCTCACCTTGGCGGGGACAGGATATCGGAGCTTTCTTT
once,TRBV30,.,TRBJ1-6,CAVKDSYNSPLHF,TGTGCCGTAAAGGACTCCTATAATTCACCCCTCCACTTT
.,TRBV4-1,TRBD2,TRBJ2-5,CASSQGQGGGSQETQYF,TGCGCCAGCAGCCAAGGGCAGGGCGGGGGTTCCCAAGAGACCCAGTACTTC
few,TRBV7-2,TRBD1,TRBJ2-1,CASSQRQGPVPYNEQFF,TGTGCCAGCAGCCAAAGACAGGGACCAGTGCCATACAATGAGCAGTTCTTC
few,TRBV2,TRBD1,TRBJ1-1,CASRTGPGNTEAFF,TGTGCCAGCAGGACAGGGCCGGGGAACACTGAAGCTTTCTTT
.,TRBV19,TRBD1,TRBJ1-2,CASSPSPGTGEYGYTF,TGTGCCAGTAGTCCCAGTCCCGGGACAGGGGAATATGGCTACACCTTC
few,TRBV4-2,TRBD2,TRBJ2-1,CASSQAGLDEQFF,TGTGCCAGCAGCCAAGCGGGACTAGATGAGCAGTTCTTC
.,TRBV5-1,.,TRBJ2-3,CASSLGQRTDTQYF,TGCGCCAGCAGCTTGGGACAGCGCACAGATACGCAGTATTTT
.,TRBV29-1,.,TRBJ2-3,CSAQHPDTQYF,TGCAGCGCTCAACATCCAGATACGCAGTATTTT
.,TRBV28,.,TRBJ2-7,CASSSSGISSYEQYF,TGTGCCAGCAGCTCCTCGGGGATCAGCTCCTACGAGCAGTACTTC
.,TRBV5-6,TRBD2,TRBJ2-3,CASSPRAGGPDTQYF,TGTGCCAGCAGCCCCAGAGCGGGGGGGCCAGATACGCAGTATTTT
.,TRBV11-2,.,TRBJ2-3,CASSISGSTDTQYF,TGTGCCAGCAGCATCAGCGGGAGCACAGATACGCAGTATTTT
.,TRBV9,TRBD2,TRBJ2-5,CASTRTSGGEETQYF,TGTGCCAGCACCAGGACTAGCGGGGGAGAGGAGACCCAGTACTTC
.,TRBV2,.,TRBJ2-2,CASRVGRVTGELFF,TGTGCCAGCAGGGTCGGCAGGGTCACCGGGGAGCTGTTTTTT
.,TRBV4-2,.,TRBJ2-3,CASSHLPPSTDTQYF,TGTGCCAGCAGCCATCTACCTCCTAGCACAGATACGCAGTATTTT
.,TRBV4-3,.,TRBJ1-5,CASSQDRDGPQHF,TGCGCCAGCAGCCAAGATCGAGACGGGCCCCAGCATTTT
.,TRBV5-4,.,TRBJ1-1,CASSFGRASTEAFF,TGTGCCAGCAGCTTTGGCAGGGCTTCGACTGAAGCTTTCTTT
.,TRBV30,TRBD1,TRBJ1-1,CAWGQANTEAFF,TGTGCCTGGGGACAGGCGAACACTGAAGCTTTCTTT